One and the same sample provided the 22 T cell receptor beta chains below, sequenced in a study of cytomegalovirus exposure and HLA in healthy donors. Primers included in the PCR were 60 Vbeta and 13 Jbeta primers. Using immunoSEQ multiplex PCR, the repertoire was profiled, and TCRdb retains in-frame clones only, with some absent. Of about 120,000 clones in the sample, around 81% were seen once. Material for sequencing was PBMCs. The receptors come from a woman between 35 and 50 years old in good health and CMV-seronegative.

This clone occurred once. J is TRBJ2-2 and V is TRBV5-1, with D possibly TRBD2 on 5 matching bases. Germline V gives CDR1 SGHRS, CDR2 YFSETQ. The V end lost 3 bases, the J end lost 7 bases, and 13 bases lay between the germline ends. The CDR3 is 14 amino acids. CDR3 nucleotides: TGCGCCAGCAGCTCGGACGGGGTGGGCGGGGAGCTGTTTTTT. It specifies CASSSDGVGGELFF.

This chain joins TRBV5-1 and TRBJ2-5; 9 bases line up with TRBD2. The CDR3 extends over 13 amino acids. Germline V gives CDR1 SGHRS, CDR2 YFSETQ. With V trimmed by 2 bases and J by 5 bases, 1 base remained unmatched. CDR3 in amino acids: CASSLGLAETQYF. CDR3 nucleotide sequence: TGCGCCAGCAGCTTAGGACTAGCGGAGACCCAGTACTTC.

The rearrangement joins TRBV7-9 to TRBJ2-7, with 7 bases identical to TRBD2. From germline, CDR1 is SEHNR and CDR2 FQNEAQ (reference sequence). J gave up 3 bases and V 2 bases, and 4 bases lay outside the gene matches. The CDR3 is made up of 14 amino acids. The CDR3 DNA is TGTGCCAGCAGCTTACGGGGGGTCGGCTACGAGCAGTACTTC. This gives the protein CASSLRGVGYEQYF. Looking up the rest from reference TRBV7-9 and TRBJ2-7 gives the full variable domain: DTGVSQNPRHKITKRGQNVTFRCDPISEHNRLYWYRQTLGQGPEFLTYFQNEAQLEKSRLLSDRFSAERPKGSFSTLEIQRTEQGDSAMYLCASSLRGVGYEQYFGPGTRLTVT.

This chain links TRBV5-1 with TRBJ1-1; possible D gene TRBD1, 5 bases. Germline CDR1 reads SGHRS; CDR2 reads YFSETQ. V dropped 0 bases and J dropped 5 bases, with 8 bases sitting between them. The length of the CDR3 is 13 residues. This chain's CDR3 is CASSLEGRTEAFF. CDR3 DNA: TGCGCCAGCAGCTTGGAGGGGAGGACTGAAGCTTTCTTT.

This chain links TRBV5-1 with TRBJ2-7; 7 bases are a match to TRBD2. The CDR3 totals 18 residues. V lost 6 bases, J lost 0 bases, and 18 bases stayed unmatched. Germline loops: CDR1 SGHRS, CDR2 YFSETQ. The CDR3 DNA reads as TGCGCCAGCAACTCGGGACTAATGAGGGCGGGAAGCTCCTACGAGCAGTACTTC. This translates into CASNSGLMRAGSSYEQYF.

The V and J genes are TRBV10-3 and TRBJ2-3; 12 nucleotides match TRBD2. Per germline, CDR1 ENHRY and CDR2 SYGVKD. V lost 2 bases to trimming and J lost 2 bases; unmatched junction nucleotides: 14. CDR3 length equals 20 residues. The CDR3 region has the DNA TGTGCCATCAGTGAGCAACTAGCGGGGGGCCCGGGGGGGGTCACAGATACGCAGTATTTT. It translates to CAISEQLAGGPGGVTDTQYF.

The chain uses TRBV19 and TRBJ1-6; 7 nucleotides agree with TRBD1. Looked up from germline, CDR1 is LNHDA and CDR2 is SQIVND (reference sequence). The CDR3 is 14 residues long. Trimming at V came to 4 bases and at J to 5 bases, leaving 2 bases not matched to a gene. The CDR3 protein is CASSRDRNNSPLHF. For the CDR3, the DNA is TGTGCCAGTAGTAGGGACAGAAATAATTCACCCCTCCACTTT.

The chain has TRBV6-1 and TRBJ2-7, with D uncertain. Germline V gene sequence: CDR1 MNHNS, CDR2 SASEGT. This CDR3 is 8 amino acids long. V was clipped by 6 bases and J by 13 bases, with 7 bases between them. CDR3 in amino acids: CASSGVYF. CDR3 nucleotides: TGTGCCAGCAGCGGAGTCTACTTC.

The J gene is TRBJ1-1, the V gene TRBV19, with D unclear. Germline lookup yields CDR1 LNHDA and CDR2 SQIVND (reference sequence). This CDR3 has 13 amino acids. Trimming removed 2 bases at V and 11 bases at J, with 15 bases between. CDR3 sequence (DNA): TGTGCCAGTAGTATAAAGGGTTCAGTAGCGGCTTTCTTT. This gives the protein CASSIKGSVAAFF.

This clone was counted a single time. The chain carries TRBV9 and TRBJ2-7, with TRBD1 matching over 8 bases. Germline CDR1 SGDLS, CDR2 YYNGEE. The CDR3 contains 14 residues. J lost 2 bases, V lost 3 bases, and 4 bases had no gene match. The CDR3 here is CASSETGATYEQYF. The CDR3 DNA reads as TGTGCCAGCAGCGAGACAGGGGCCACCTACGAGCAGTACTTC.

In the case of this clone: The sample carries other DNA sequences with the same CDR3. J is TRBJ1-1 and V is TRBV6-5; weak D call: TRBD1 (6 bases). Between the trimmed V and J ends, which lost 3 bases and 4 bases, there was a span of 15 bases. The CDR3 consists of 15 residues. Germline V CDR1 and CDR2: MNHEY, SVGAGI. The CDR3 nucleotides are TGTGCCAGCAGTTATGGGGGGGGCGCGGGCACTGAAGCTTTCTTT. Its protein product is CASSYGGGAGTEAFF.

This clone showed up just once. The J gene is TRBJ1-2, the V gene TRBV6-6; D might be TRBD1 (6 bases). CDR3 length: 14 amino acids. V was clipped by 6 bases and J by 0 bases, with 11 bases between them. The germline CDR1 and CDR2 sequences are MNHNY and SVGAGI (reference sequence). The CDR3 protein is CASRAGAPNYGYTF. As DNA, the CDR3 is TGTGCCAGCAGGGCAGGGGCCCCTAACTATGGCTACACCTTC.

The rearrangement links TRBV18 to TRBJ2-3; D is uncertain. Germline values: CDR1 KGHSH, CDR2 LQKENI. This CDR3 has 14 residues. With 4 bases removed from V and 0 bases from J, the gap between germline ends came to 8 bases. CDR3 region: CASSQTGSTDTQYF. The CDR3 bases are TGTGCCAGCTCACAGACTGGTAGCACAGATACGCAGTATTTT.

This chain uses TRBV7-2 with TRBJ2-1; 10 bases fit TRBD1. CDR1 is SGHTA and CDR2 is FQGNSA in the germline V gene. The CDR3 is made up of 15 amino acids. V was clipped by 5 bases and J by 9 bases; unmatched bases: 10. The CDR3 sequence: CASSKTGTGVGEQFF. CDR3 DNA sequence: TGTGCCAGCAGCAAGACCGGGACAGGGGTCGGTGAGCAGTTCTTC.

The rearrangement uses TRBV19 and TRBJ2-1, with TRBD2 identical over 9 bases. The V gene end was trimmed by 5 bases and the J gene end by 7 bases; junction bases not matched to a gene: 9. The CDR3 contains 15 residues. Germline CDR1 reads LNHDA; CDR2 reads SQIVND (reference sequence). CDR3 loop: CASSPGGLAGNEQFF. The CDR3 DNA follows: TGTGCCAGTAGTCCGGGAGGGCTAGCGGGAAATGAGCAGTTCTTC.

This sequence joins TRBV5-1 and TRBJ2-5; TRBD2 matches at 11 bases. Germline CDR1 and CDR2: SGHRS and YFSETQ. V gave up 1 base and J gave up 2 bases; unmatched junction bases: 7. This CDR3 is 17 amino acids long. CDR3 in amino acids: CASSLSSGGAGQETQYF. CDR3 bases: TGCGCCAGCAGCTTGAGTAGCGGGGGGGCCGGGCAAGAGACCCAGTACTTC.

This sequence joins TRBV19 and TRBJ2-7; weak D call: TRBD2 (6 bases). Trimming took 8 bases from V and 3 from J, leaving 14 bases between them. This CDR3 has 13 residues. Germline values: CDR1 LNHDA, CDR2 SQIVND (reference sequence). The CDR3 nucleotides are TGTGCCAGTTCGCGGGGCCCCGACTACGAGCAGTACTTC. It is translated as CASSRGPDYEQYF.

The rearrangement links TRBV7-3 to TRBJ2-5; D not resolved. V was trimmed by 5 bases and J by 7 bases, leaving 14 bases between them. The germline V gene encodes CDR1 SGHTA and CDR2 FQGTGA. The CDR3 runs 13 residues. The CDR3, as DNA: TGTGCCAGCAGCCTAGAAAGATTTGGGACCCAGTACTTC. Translating it yields CASSLERFGTQYF.

The V call is TRBV7-8, the J call TRBJ2-2; D may be TRBD2 (5 bases). V was clipped by 4 bases and J by 5 bases, with 14 bases between them. The CDR3 length is 15 residues. Germline V lookup: CDR1 SGHVS, CDR2 FQNEAQ. The CDR3 region has the DNA TGTGCCAGCAGCTCGCCGTCCACTAGAACCGGGGAGCTGTTTTTT. Translating it yields CASSSPSTRTGELFF.

V and J are TRBV10-2 and TRBJ2-7, with a tentative D call TRBD1 (6 bases). The CDR3 totals 14 residues. Germline V gene data show CDR1 as WSHSY and CDR2 as SAAADI. V was clipped by 3 bases and J by 0 bases, with 9 bases between them. CDR3 sequence (DNA): TGCGCCAGCAGTGATCAGGGGATCTCCTACGAGCAGTACTTC. This translates into CASSDQGISYEQYF.

This clone was counted between two and nine times. The CDR3 protein is CASSQDREGTDTQYF. CDR3 coding DNA: TGTGCCAGCAGCCAAGATCGGGAGGGCACAGATACGCAGTATTTT. The chain couples TRBV4-2 to TRBJ2-3; 7 nucleotides line up with TRBD2. After removal of 0 bases from V and 1 base from J, the junction contained 1 base not matched to a gene. The length of the CDR3 is 15 residues. Germline V CDR1 and CDR2: LGHNA, YNFKEQ.

This clone was picked up a small number of times. V and J are TRBV6-6 and TRBJ1-1, with a weak D call TRBD1 (5 bases). Germline V gene lookup returns CDR1 MNHNY and CDR2 SVGAGI (reference sequence). The CDR3 length is 13 residues. V dropped 6 bases and J dropped 7 bases, with 15 bases sitting between them. CDR3 sequence: CASSFSAGGEAFF. CDR3 nucleotides: TGTGCCAGCAGCTTCTCCGCGGGGGGTGAAGCTTTCTTT.